This TCR beta chain was sequenced for a study of T cell repertoires in cytomegalovirus infection. Across the whole study: It was the public TCR beta signatures that indicated both CMV infection and matching HLA type. Notes on the study in general: Carriers of CMV and the relevant HLA type were discriminated by public TCR beta frequency.

TCRdb analysed the reads with MiXCR anew, one entry per CDR3 protein. This table has about 150,000 distinct CDR3 sequences, about 31% appearing once. The CDR3 length is 13 residues. Trimming cost V 0 bases and J 5 bases, with 8 bases left between them. Details on this clonotype: The antigen is unknown.

The chain has TRBV12-3 or TRBV12-4 and TRBJ2-7; D gene ambiguous. The TCR comes from a human donor in good health (CMV status not recorded). Some clones in this sample may be carry-over from other donors' samples. The material was CD8+ T cells from cultured PBMCs, obtained from culture after CMV antigen stimulation. The CDR3 spells CASSLAEPNEQYF. In DNA form, the CDR3 reads TGTGCCAGCAGTTTAGCGGAGCCCAACGAGCAGTACTTC.